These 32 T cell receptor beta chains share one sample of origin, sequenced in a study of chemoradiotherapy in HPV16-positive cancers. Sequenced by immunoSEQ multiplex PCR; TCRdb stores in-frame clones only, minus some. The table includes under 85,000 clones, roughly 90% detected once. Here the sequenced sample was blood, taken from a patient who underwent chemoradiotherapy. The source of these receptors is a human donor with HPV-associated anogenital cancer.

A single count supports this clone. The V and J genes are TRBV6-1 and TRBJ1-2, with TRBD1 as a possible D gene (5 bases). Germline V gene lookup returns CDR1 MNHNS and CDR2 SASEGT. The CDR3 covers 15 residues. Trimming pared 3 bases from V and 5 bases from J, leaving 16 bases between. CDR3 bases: TGTGCCAGCAGTGACCTAGCGCAGGGTGTATATGGCTACACCTTC. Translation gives CASSDLAQGVYGYTF.

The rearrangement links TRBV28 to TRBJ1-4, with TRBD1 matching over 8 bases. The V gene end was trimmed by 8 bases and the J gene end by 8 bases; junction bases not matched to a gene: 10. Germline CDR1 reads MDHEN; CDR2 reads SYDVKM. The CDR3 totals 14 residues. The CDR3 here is CASGGQGGNEKLFF. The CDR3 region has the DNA TGTGCCAGCGGCGGACAGGGAGGTAACGAAAAACTGTTTTTT.

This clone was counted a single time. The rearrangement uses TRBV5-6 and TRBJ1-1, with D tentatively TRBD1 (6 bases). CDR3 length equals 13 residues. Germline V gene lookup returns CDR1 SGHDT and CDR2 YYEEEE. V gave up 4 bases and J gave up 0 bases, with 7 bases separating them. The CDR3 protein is CASSRGMNTEAFF. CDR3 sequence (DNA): TGTGCCAGCAGCAGGGGGATGAACACTGAAGCTTTCTTT.

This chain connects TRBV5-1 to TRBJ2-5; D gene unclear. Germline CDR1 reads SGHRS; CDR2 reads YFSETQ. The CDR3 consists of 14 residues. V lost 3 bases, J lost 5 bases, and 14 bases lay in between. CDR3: CASSSGSGSETQYF. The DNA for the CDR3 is TGCGCCAGCAGCTCTGGATCGGGTTCGGAGACCCAGTACTTC.

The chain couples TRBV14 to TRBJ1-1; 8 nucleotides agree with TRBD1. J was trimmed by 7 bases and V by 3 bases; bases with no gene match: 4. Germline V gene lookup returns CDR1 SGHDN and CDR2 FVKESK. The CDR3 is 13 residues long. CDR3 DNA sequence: TGTGCCAGCAGCCAGGACAGGGCCGGTGAAGCTTTCTTT. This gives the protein CASSQDRAGEAFF.

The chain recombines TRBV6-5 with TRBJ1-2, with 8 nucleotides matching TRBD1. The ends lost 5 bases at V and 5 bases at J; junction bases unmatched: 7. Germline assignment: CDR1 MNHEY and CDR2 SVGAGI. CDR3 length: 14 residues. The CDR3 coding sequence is TGTGCCAGCAGTCTCGGACAGGGTCGATATGGCTACACCTTC. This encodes CASSLGQGRYGYTF.

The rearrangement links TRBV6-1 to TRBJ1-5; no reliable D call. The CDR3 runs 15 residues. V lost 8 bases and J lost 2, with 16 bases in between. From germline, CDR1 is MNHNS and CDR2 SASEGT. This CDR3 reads CASAWEGMRNQPQHF. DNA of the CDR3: TGTGCCAGCGCCTGGGAGGGAATGCGCAATCAGCCCCAGCATTTT.

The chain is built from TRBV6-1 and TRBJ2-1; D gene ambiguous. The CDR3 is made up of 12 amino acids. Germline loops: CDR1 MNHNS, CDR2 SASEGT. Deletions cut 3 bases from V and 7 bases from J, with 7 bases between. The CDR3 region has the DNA TGTGCCAGCAGTGAGCCCGGTAATGAGCAGTTCTTC. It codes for CASSEPGNEQFF.

CDR3 sequence: CASSQEVAQPQHF. The CDR3 coding sequence is TGCGCCAGCAGCCAAGAAGTCGCTCAGCCCCAGCATTTT. The chain carries TRBV4-1 and TRBJ1-5; D not resolved. In germline, CDR1 is MGHRA, CDR2 YSYEKL. Trimming left V 0 bases short and J 6 bases short, with 6 bases between. CDR3 length: 13 amino acids.

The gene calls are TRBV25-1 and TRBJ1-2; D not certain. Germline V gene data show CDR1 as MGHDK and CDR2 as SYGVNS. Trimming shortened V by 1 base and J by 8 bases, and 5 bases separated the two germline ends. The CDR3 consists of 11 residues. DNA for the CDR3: TGTGCCAGCAGTGAATTATGGGGCTACACCTTC. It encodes CASSELWGYTF.

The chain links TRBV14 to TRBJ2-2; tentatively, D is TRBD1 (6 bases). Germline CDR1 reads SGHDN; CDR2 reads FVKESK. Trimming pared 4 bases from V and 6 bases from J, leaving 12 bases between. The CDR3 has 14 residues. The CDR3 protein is CASSPKTGSGELFF. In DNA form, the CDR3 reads TGTGCCAGCAGCCCCAAGACAGGATCCGGGGAGCTGTTTTTT.

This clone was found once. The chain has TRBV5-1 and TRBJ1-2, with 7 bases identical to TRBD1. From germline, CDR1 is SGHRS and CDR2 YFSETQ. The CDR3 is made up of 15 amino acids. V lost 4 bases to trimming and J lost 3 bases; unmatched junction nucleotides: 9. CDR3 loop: CASSPGQVEDYGYTF. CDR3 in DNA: TGCGCCAGCAGCCCCGGACAGGTAGAGGACTATGGCTACACCTTC.

CDR3 loop: CAWSFRGPSRGGNTEAFF. CDR3 coding DNA: TGTGCCTGGAGTTTCCGGGGCCCCTCAAGGGGGGGGAACACTGAAGCTTTCTTT. The chain uses TRBV30 and TRBJ1-1, with a weak D call TRBD1 (6 bases). Deletions cut 2 bases from V and 1 base from J, with 23 bases between. Germline V gene sequence: CDR1 GTSNPN, CDR2 SVGIG (reference sequence). The CDR3 runs to 18 residues.

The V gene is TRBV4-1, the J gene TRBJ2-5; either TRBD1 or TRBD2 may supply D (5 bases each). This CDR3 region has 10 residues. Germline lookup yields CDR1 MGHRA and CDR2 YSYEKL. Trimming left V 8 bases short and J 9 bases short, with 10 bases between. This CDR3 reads CASGLGPQYF. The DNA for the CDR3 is TGCGCCAGCGGACTGGGGCCCCAGTACTTC.

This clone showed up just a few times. The DNA of the CDR3 is TGCGCCAGCAGCTTGAAGTCGACAGGGGCCAATGAGCAGTTCTTC. It translates to CASSLKSTGANEQFF. V gene TRBV5-1 combines with J gene TRBJ2-1; 8 bases match TRBD1. V trimming: 1 base; J trimming: 6 bases; junction bases outside the gene matches: 6. The CDR3 loop spans 15 amino acids. Germline V gene lookup returns CDR1 SGHRS and CDR2 YFSETQ.

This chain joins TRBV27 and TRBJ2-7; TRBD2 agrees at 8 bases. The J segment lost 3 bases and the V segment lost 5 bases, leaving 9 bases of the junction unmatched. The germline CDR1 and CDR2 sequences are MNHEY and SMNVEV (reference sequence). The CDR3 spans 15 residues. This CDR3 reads CASSPGGRQDYEQYF. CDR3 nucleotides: TGTGCCAGCAGTCCTGGCGGGAGGCAGGACTACGAGCAGTACTTC.

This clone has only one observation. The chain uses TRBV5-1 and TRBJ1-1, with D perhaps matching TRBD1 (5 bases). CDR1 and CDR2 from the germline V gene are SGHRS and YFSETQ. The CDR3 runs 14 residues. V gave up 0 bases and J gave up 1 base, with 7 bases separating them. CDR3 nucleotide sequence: TGCGCCAGCAGCTTGGAACAGGAGAACACTGAAGCTTTCTTT. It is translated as CASSLEQENTEAFF.

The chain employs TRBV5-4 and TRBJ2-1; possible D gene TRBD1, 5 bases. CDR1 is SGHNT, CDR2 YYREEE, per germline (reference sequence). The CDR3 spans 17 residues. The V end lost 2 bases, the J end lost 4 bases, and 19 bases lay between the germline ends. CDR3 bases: TGTGCCAGCAGCTTCTTGGGTTTGGCAGGGCGGTACAATGAGCAGTTCTTC. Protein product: CASSFLGLAGRYNEQFF.

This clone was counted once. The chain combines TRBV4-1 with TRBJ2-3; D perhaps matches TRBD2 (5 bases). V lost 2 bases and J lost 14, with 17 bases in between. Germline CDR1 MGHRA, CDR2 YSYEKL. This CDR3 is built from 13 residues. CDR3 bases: TGCGCCAGCAGCCAAACGGACTTAGGGCGGTGGTATTTT. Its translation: CASSQTDLGRWYF.

The DNA for the CDR3 is TGTGCCAGCAGCGATATAGCGGGAGGGCCGGGGACAGATACGCAGTATTTT. Translated, it gives CASSDIAGGPGTDTQYF. The chain carries TRBV2 and TRBJ2-3; 11 nucleotides match TRBD2. CDR3 length: 17 residues. With V trimmed by 6 bases and J by 3 bases, 11 bases remained unmatched. Germline CDR1 and CDR2: SNHLY and FYNNEI.

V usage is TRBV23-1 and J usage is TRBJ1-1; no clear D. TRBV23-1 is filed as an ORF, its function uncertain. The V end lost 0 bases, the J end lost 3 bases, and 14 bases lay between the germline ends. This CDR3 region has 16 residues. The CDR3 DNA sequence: TGCGCCAGCAGTCAATCTAAGTCCTTCGAGGACACTGAAGCTTTCTTT. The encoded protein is CASSQSKSFEDTEAFF.

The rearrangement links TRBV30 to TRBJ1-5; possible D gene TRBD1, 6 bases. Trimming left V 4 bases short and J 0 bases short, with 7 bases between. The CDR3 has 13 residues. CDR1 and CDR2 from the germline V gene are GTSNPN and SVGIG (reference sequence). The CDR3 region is CAWNRDSNQPQHF. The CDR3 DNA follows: TGTGCCTGGAACAGGGATAGCAATCAGCCCCAGCATTTT.

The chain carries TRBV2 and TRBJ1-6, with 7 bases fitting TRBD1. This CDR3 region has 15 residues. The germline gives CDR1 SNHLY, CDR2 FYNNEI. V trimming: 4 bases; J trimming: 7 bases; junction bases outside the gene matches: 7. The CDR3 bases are TGTGCCAGCAGTGTTTGGACAGGAGAAAATTCACCCCTCCACTTT. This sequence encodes CASSVWTGENSPLHF.

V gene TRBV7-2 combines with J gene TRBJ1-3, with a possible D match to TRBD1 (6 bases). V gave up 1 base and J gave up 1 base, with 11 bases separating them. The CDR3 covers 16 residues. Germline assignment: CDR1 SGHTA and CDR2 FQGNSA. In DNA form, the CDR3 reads TGTGCCAGCAGCTTAGTGGGGGGCAGGTCTGGAAACACCATATATTTT. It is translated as CASSLVGGRSGNTIYF.

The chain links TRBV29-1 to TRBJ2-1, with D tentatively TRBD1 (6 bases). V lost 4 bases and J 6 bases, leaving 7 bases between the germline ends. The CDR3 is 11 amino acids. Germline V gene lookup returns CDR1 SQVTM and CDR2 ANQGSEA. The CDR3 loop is CSVGRGNEQFF. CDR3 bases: TGCAGCGTTGGCAGGGGCAATGAGCAGTTCTTC.

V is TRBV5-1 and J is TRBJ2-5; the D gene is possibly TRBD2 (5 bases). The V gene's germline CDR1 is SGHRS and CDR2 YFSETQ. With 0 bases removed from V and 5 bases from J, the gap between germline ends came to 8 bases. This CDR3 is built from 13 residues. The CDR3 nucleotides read TGCGCCAGCAGCTTGGTCGGAGGTGAGACCCAGTACTTC. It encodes CASSLVGGETQYF.

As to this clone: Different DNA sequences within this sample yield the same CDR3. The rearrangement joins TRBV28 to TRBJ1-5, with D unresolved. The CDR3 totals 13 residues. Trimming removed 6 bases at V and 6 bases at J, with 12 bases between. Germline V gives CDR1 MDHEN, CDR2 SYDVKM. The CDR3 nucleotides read TGTGCCAGCAGCCTCCCGGGCGGTCAGCCCCAGCATTTT. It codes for CASSLPGGQPQHF.

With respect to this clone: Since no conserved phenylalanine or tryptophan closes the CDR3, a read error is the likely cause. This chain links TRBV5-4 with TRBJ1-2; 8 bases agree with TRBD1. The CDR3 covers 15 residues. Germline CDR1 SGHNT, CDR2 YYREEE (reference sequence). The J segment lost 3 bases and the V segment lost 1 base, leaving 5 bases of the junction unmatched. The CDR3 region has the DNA TGTGCCAGCAGCTTGACCGGGACAGGTGACTATGGCTACACCCTC. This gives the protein CASSLTGTGDYGYTL.

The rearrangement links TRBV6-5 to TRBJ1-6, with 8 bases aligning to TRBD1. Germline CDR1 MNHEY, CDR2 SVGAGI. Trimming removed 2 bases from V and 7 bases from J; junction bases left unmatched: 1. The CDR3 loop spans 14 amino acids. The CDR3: CASSYRQGNSPLHF. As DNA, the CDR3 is TGTGCCAGCAGTTACCGACAGGGGAATTCACCCCTCCACTTT.

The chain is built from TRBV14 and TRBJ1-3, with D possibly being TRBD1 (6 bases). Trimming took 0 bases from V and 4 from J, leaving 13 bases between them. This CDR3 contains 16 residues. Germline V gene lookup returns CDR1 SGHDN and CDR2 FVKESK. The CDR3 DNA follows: TGTGCCAGCAGCCAAGATACAGGGTTGGCGGGAAACACCATATATTTT. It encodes CASSQDTGLAGNTIYF.

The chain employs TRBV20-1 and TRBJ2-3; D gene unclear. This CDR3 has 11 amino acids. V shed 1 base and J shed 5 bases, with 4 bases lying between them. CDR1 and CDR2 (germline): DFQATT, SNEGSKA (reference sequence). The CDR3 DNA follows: TGCAGTGCTAGAGTCCGAGATACGCAGTATTTT. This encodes CSARVRDTQYF.

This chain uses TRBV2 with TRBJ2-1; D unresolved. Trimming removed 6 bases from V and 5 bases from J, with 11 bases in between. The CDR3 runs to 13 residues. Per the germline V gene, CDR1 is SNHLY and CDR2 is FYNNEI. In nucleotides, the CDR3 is TGTGCCAGCAGGGGTCTGGTAAACAATGAGCAGTTCTTC. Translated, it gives CASRGLVNNEQFF.